Here is one T cell receptor beta chain with its context. Its antigen remains unidentified. Here the gene names and germline are mouse. The read finishes 1 residue shy of the CDR3 end, and the germline J gene is used to complete it. This specimen belongs to a study of tissue T cells after allogeneic stem cell transplantation. CDR3 size: 14 residues. Trimming took 5 bases from V and 0 from J; bases not matched to a gene: 2. The germline gives CDR1 SGHSA, CDR2 FRNQAP. Sequencing of TCRbeta CDR3 at survey depth gave sequences and template counts. Sequencing used immunoSEQ multiplex PCR; TCRdb keeps in-frame clones, though not all of them. The profile covers some 890 clones, with more than 45% appearing a single time and roughly 40% taken by the ten largest. Study-wide results and caveats: The study did not identify alloreactive or antigen-specific tissue TCRs, and some clones might be persisting host cells. This small cohort was clinically heterogeneous, and sampling depth was a limitation.

Time point given: mouse harvest day 14 after allogeneic transplant. The graft held 10^6 splenic CD5+ T cells and 10^7 T-cell-depleted bone marrow cells. Mice had MHC-mismatched B6 into BALB/c GVHD, sampled day 7 or 14. The rearrangement uses TRBV16 and TRBJ2-5, with 7 bases matching TRBD2. The receptor's source is a female BALB/c mouse given C57BL/6 T cells with graft-versus-host disease after an allogeneic hematopoietic cell transplant. The sequencing input was spleen. CDR3 bases read: TGTGCAAGCAGCGCGACTGGGAACCAAGACACCCAGTAC. It yields the protein CASSATGNQDTQY. The full CDR3 protein is CASSATGNQDTQYF.